This T cell receptor beta chain was obtained from a study of T-cell memory formation after mild COVID-19. Looked up from germline, CDR1 is KGHDR and CDR2 is SFDVKD. Trimming cost V 3 bases and J 7 bases; bases outside gene matches: 19. CDR3 length: 19 amino acids. This clonotype occurred a few times. Each CDR3 protein is one row after TCRdb ran MiXCR on the 5' RACE reads. The sample has around 470,000 distinct CDR3 sequences; around 20% are singletons. This clonotype originated in an adult woman who had mild COVID-19 (a few samples of this study predate the infection). Cell type and time point are not known. V gene TRBV24-1 combines with J gene TRBJ2-1; 8 bases align to TRBD2. The sequencing input was PBMCs or a T cell subset sorted from them (not recorded which). DNA of the CDR3: TGTGCCACCAGTGATACATTGGGGATAGCGGGGTCCAATGGAAATGAGCAGTTCTTC. It yields the protein CATSDTLGIAGSNGNEQFF.